Each of the 14 T cell receptor beta chains below was sequenced from the same sample in a study of cytomegalovirus exposure and HLA in healthy donors. In the PCR, 60 Vbeta and 13 Jbeta primers were used. Profiling relied on immunoSEQ multiplex PCR, and the TCRdb table lists in-frame clones only, not all of them. The sample lists about 52,000 clones; 72% were seen once. The sample comprised PBMCs. Every receptor here comes from a woman aged 50 to 60 in good health and CMV-seronegative.

The genes are TRBV18 and TRBJ2-7; tentatively, D is TRBD1 (5 bases). The germline gives CDR1 KGHSH, CDR2 LQKENI. The CDR3 runs 14 residues. V shed 2 bases and J shed 7 bases, with 15 bases lying between them. The CDR3 region is CASSPFQGMEEQYF. In nucleotides, the CDR3 is TGTGCCAGCTCACCATTTCAGGGAATGGAAGAGCAGTACTTC.

V gene TRBV5-1 combines with J gene TRBJ2-7, with a possible D match to TRBD1 (5 bases). The CDR3 totals 14 residues. Trimming cost V 4 bases and J 2 bases, with 13 bases left between them. Germline V gives CDR1 SGHRS, CDR2 YFSETQ. The CDR3 DNA follows: TGCGCCAGCAGCACGGCTGGACAAACCTACGAGCAGTACTTC. This encodes CASSTAGQTYEQYF.

This clone was recorded a few times. The chain has TRBV28 and TRBJ2-4; D might be TRBD1 (6 bases). Trimming pared 6 bases from V and 1 base from J, leaving 10 bases between. Per germline, CDR1 MDHEN and CDR2 SYDVKM. CDR3 length equals 14 residues. CDR3 DNA sequence: TGTGCCAGCAGCTCAGGGGTGGCCAAAAACATTCAGTACTTC. This sequence encodes CASSSGVAKNIQYF.

The chain carries TRBV10-1 and TRBJ2-5, with D maybe TRBD2 (5 bases). Trimming removed 5 bases at V and 4 bases at J, with 11 bases between. The CDR3 covers 13 residues. Germline CDR1 WNHNN, CDR2 SYGVQD (reference sequence). CDR3 nucleotides: TGCGCCAGCAGTAGCGGACGGGGAGAGACCCAGTACTTC. Protein sequence: CASSSGRGETQYF.

This clone has a handful of counts. The chain employs TRBV10-3 and TRBJ1-1; D may be TRBD1 (6 bases). Trimming removed 11 bases at V and 0 bases at J, with 13 bases between. The CDR3 length is 13 residues. The germline CDR1 and CDR2 sequences are ENHRY and SYGVKD. CDR3 nucleotides: TGTGCCGTGGCAACAGGGATGAACACTGAAGCTTTCTTT. Amino acids: CAVATGMNTEAFF.

CDR3 region: CASSNHEGRGSYF. In DNA, the CDR3 is TGTGCCAGCAGCAATCATGAAGGAAGAGGCTCTTACTTC. V gene TRBV28 combines with J gene TRBJ2-7; D is unclear. V lost 6 bases and J lost 13, with 22 bases in between. Germline V gene lookup returns CDR1 MDHEN and CDR2 SYDVKM. The CDR3 is 13 amino acids.

The chain has TRBV28 and TRBJ1-6, with D unresolved. In germline, CDR1 is MDHEN, CDR2 SYDVKM. Trimming removed 3 bases from V and 13 bases from J, with 16 bases in between. The CDR3 is made up of 14 amino acids. This chain's CDR3 is CASSFSYRERPLHF. The CDR3, as DNA: TGTGCCAGCAGTTTTTCGTATAGGGAGAGGCCCCTCCACTTT.

The gene calls are TRBV9 and TRBJ2-1; 9 bases match TRBD2. V shed 0 bases, J shed 3 bases, and the junction held 10 bases outside the gene matches. Germline V lookup: CDR1 SGDLS, CDR2 YYNGEE. The CDR3 is made up of 18 amino acids. CDR3 sequence reads: CASSVGAGGGASYNEQFF. The CDR3 DNA follows: TGTGCCAGCAGCGTAGGCGCGGGCGGGGGGGCCAGCTACAATGAGCAGTTCTTC. Full variable domain (rest looked up from reference TRBV9 and TRBJ2-1): DSGVTQTPKHLITATGQRVTLRCSPRSGDLSVYWYQQSLDQGLQFLIQYYNGEERAKGNILERFSAQQFPDLHSELNLSSLELGDSALYFCASSVGAGGGASYNEQFFGPGTRLTVL.

The V and J genes are TRBV5-4 and TRBJ2-7; TRBD2 matches 11 bases. CDR1 SGHNT and CDR2 YYREEE come from the germline V gene (reference sequence). This CDR3 has 15 amino acids. V gave up 3 bases and J gave up 5 bases; unmatched junction bases: 7. The CDR3 is CASSSTLAGGDEQYF. Written as DNA, the CDR3 is TGTGCCAGCAGCTCGACCCTAGCGGGAGGCGACGAGCAGTACTTC.

This clone was observed a handful of times. The chain carries TRBV7-3 and TRBJ2-5; D unresolved. The J call may be faulty, since TRBJ2-7 better matches the DNA end. Germline CDR1 SGHTA, CDR2 FQGTGA. The CDR3 sequence is 10 residues long. The DNA of the CDR3 is TGTGCCAGCAGTCCCTACGAGCAGTACTTC. Amino acids: CASSPYEQYF.

The V gene is TRBV2, the J gene TRBJ2-5; D unclear. Trimming took 3 bases from V and 1 from J, leaving 9 bases between them. This CDR3 has 14 residues. Per germline, CDR1 SNHLY and CDR2 FYNNEI. CDR3 nucleotide sequence: TGTGCCAGCAGTGATAGTCCCTTCCAAGAGACCCAGTACTTC. As protein: CASSDSPFQETQYF.

The chain combines TRBV2 with TRBJ2-7; 7 bases are a match to TRBD2. There are 15 residues in the CDR3. J lost 2 bases, V lost 5 bases, and 9 bases had no gene match. CDR1 and CDR2 from the germline V gene are SNHLY and FYNNEI. The CDR3 DNA sequence: TGTGCCAGCAGTCCCCCCAGCGGGGCACCCTACGAGCAGTACTTC. Translation gives CASSPPSGAPYEQYF.

The chain has TRBV7-9 and TRBJ2-5; 7 nucleotides align to TRBD1. The CDR3 runs to 14 residues. Germline loops: CDR1 SEHNR, CDR2 FQNEAQ (reference sequence). The ends lost 5 bases at V and 7 bases at J; junction bases unmatched: 10. CDR3 coding DNA: TGTGCCAGCAGCCCCCTAGAAGGGGGCGGGACCCAGTACTTC. Its translation is CASSPLEGGGTQYF.

The gene calls are TRBV2 and TRBJ2-3; 7 bases are a match to TRBD2. CDR3 length: 16 residues. Germline CDR1 and CDR2: SNHLY and FYNNEI. Unmatched junction bases numbered 14, after V lost 6 bases and J lost 5 bases. This chain's CDR3 is CASSLTSFSRRDTQYF. Written as DNA, the CDR3 is TGTGCCAGCAGCCTGACTAGCTTTTCCCGAAGAGATACGCAGTATTTT.